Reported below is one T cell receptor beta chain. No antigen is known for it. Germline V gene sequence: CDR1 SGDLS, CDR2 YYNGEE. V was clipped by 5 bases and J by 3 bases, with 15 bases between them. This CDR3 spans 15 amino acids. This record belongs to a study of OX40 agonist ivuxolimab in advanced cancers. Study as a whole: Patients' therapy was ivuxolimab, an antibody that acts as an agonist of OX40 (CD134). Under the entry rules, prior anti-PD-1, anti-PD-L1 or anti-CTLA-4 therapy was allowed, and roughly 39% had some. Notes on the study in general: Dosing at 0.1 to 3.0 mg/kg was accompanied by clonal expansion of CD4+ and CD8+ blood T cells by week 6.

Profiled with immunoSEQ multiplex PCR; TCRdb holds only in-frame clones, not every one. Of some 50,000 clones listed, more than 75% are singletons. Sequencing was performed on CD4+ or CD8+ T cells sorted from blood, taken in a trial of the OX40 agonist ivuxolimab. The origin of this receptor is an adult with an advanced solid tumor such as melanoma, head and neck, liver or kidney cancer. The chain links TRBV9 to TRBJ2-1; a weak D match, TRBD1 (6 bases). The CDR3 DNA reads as TGTGCCAGCAGTTTTCCAGAGGGGGTCTACAATGAGCAGTTCTTC. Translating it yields CASSFPEGVYNEQFF.